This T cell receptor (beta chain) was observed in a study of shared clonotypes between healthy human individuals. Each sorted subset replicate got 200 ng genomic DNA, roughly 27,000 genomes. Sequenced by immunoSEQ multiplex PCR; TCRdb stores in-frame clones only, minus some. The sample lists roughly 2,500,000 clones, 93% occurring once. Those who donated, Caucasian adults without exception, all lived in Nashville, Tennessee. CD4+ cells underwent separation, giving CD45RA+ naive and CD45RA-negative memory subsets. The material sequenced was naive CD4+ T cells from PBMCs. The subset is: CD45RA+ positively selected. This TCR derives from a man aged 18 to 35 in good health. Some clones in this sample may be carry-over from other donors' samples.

The CDR3 coding sequence is TGCGCCAGCAGCTATAGGGAAGACACTGAAGCTTTCTTT. This gives the protein CASSYREDTEAFF. The V and J genes are TRBV5-1 and TRBJ1-1; no clear D gene. Germline V CDR1 and CDR2: SGHRS, YFSETQ. V was pared by 3 bases and J by 3 bases, with 9 bases between. The CDR3 is made up of 13 amino acids.